This T cell receptor beta chain was captured by sequencing in a study of shared clonotypes between healthy human individuals. Study details: Samples came from two female and three male donors aged 18 to 49. Plates per donor: three CD4 naive, three CD4 memory, two CD8 naive, one CD8 memory. Study conclusions and caveats: As a rule, naive subsets had a larger estimated richness than memory subsets. Four donors had about 5.1% of their naive CD4 clonotypes in common.

With V trimmed by 4 bases and J by 0 bases, 6 bases remained unmatched. Germline-derived CDR1 and CDR2 are MDHEN and SYDVKM. The CDR3 has 15 residues. Only in-frame clones appear in the TCRdb table, and some are missing; sequencing was by immunoSEQ multiplex PCR. The top ten clones hold 0.1% to 0.15% of a sample with more than 2 million clones, 85% to 95% of them seen once. Remarks on this clone: No antigen is known for it.

This TCR derives from a man younger than 35 in good health. The chain joins TRBV28 to TRBJ2-7; 7 nucleotides match TRBD1. The sequenced material came from naive CD4+ T cells sorted from blood. Subset: CD45RA+ positively selected. The DNA of the CDR3 is TGTGCCAGCAGTTCCTCCGACAGGGACTCCTACGAGCAGTACTTC. It specifies CASSSSDRDSYEQYF.